Listed below are T cell receptor beta chains from one sample, sequenced in a study of blood T cells in healthy people across ages. TCRdb passed the 5' RACE reads through MiXCR, listing each CDR3 protein once. The data contain about 1.8 million distinct CDR3 sequences, less than 50% of them singletons. Sequencing used blood. These receptors came from a woman in her thirties or forties in good health. The CDR3 runs from the conserved cysteine through the conserved F or W. Not all rows give a size; the values are once, few, many and, for expanded clones, a class.

V: TRBV5-7; size: -; CDR3: CASSLLGRDNQPQHF
V: TRBV28; size: -; CDR3: CASSFRGGYNEQFF
V: TRBV20-1; size: -; CDR3: CSPRPISYNSPLHF
V: TRBV6-6; size: -; CDR3: CASSYGGGSLQETQYF
V: TRBV28; size: -; CDR3: CASSLLERDYGYTF
V: TRBV28; size: -; CDR3: CASSSDRMRQPQHF
V: TRBV20-1; size: few; CDR3: CSARDRDRNYEQYF
V: TRBV5-5; size: -; CDR3: CASSLLLAGAKQETQYF
V: TRBV9; size: -; CDR3: CASSVDRGAFTDTQYF
V: TRBV5-1; size: few; CDR3: CASRVRGASTDTQYF
V: TRBV4-2; size: few; CDR3: CASSQDLDNEQYF
V: TRBV7-2; size: -; CDR3: CASSTRRELEQYF
V: TRBV24-1; size: -; CDR3: CATSDPGAGGSTDTQYF
V: TRBV7-9; size: -; CDR3: CASSLSGGAGLSNEQFF
V: TRBV7-9; size: -; CDR3: CASTSGPPWSNQPQHF
V: TRBV7-2; size: -; CDR3: CASSSPGAGLYGYTF
V: TRBV10-3; size: -; CDR3: CAISETPGLAGGGTDTQYF
V: TRBV12-1; size: -; CDR3: CASSFAQGLAGGYTDTQCF
V: TRBV7-7; size: -; CDR3: CASSPRTPTSGGGGEQYF
V: TRBV4-3; size: -; CDR3: CDSSTGTASNYGYTF
V: TRBV3-1; size: -; CDR3: CVSSPGQPSYEQYF
V: TRBV5-1; size: few; CDR3: CASSLRDRTTYNEQFF
V: TRBV24-1; size: -; CDR3: CAISDRRGQGANVLTF
V: TRBV7-2; size: many; CDR3: CASSLVTTDLYYEQYF
V: TRBV25-1; size: -; CDR3: CASSESWGETQYF
V: TRBV6-2/TRBV6-3; size: few; CDR3: CASSYGNRGRVGNNEQFF
V: TRBV25-1; size: -; CDR3: CASSEWGGNQPQHF
V: TRBV27; size: -; CDR3: CASTRDRLSSGTNVLTF
V: TRBV28; size: -; CDR3: CASSGTNRGNEQFF
V: TRBV7-9; size: -; CDR3: CASSLEGGSGKLFF
V: TRBV18; size: few; CDR3: CASSPAGTNYGYTF
V: TRBV4-2; size: -; CDR3: CASSQDGGNRNQPQHF
V: TRBV29-1; size: -; CDR3: CSVVGTAYNEQFF
V: TRBV6-2/TRBV6-3; size: -; CDR3: CASSFNPSTHEQYF
V: TRBV20-1; size: many; CDR3: CSARDRGLSGANVLTF
V: TRBV7-2; size: -; CDR3: CASSLDRPGLAGGEQFF
V: TRBV6-1; size: -; CDR3: CASSGNRAPTDTQYF
V: TRBV5-1; size: -; CDR3: CASSLRGSDYEQYF
V: TRBV28; size: -; CDR3: CAISLTGINEQFF
V: TRBV29-1; size: -; CDR3: CSVGRGGHGYTF
V: TRBV10-3; size: -; CDR3: CAISGPNRSREQYF